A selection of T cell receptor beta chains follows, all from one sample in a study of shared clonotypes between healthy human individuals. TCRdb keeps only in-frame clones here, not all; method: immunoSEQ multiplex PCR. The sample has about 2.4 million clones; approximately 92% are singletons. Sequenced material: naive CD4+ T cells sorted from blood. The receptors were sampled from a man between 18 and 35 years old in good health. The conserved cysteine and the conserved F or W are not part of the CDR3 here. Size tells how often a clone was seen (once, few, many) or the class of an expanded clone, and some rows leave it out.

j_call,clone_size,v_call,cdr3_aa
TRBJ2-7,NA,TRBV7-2,ASSWTAGGYEQY
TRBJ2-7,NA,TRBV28,ASSPSTGSPEQY
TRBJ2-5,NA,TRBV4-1,ASSATGRFVRETQY
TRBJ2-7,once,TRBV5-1,ASSLGLPMEQY
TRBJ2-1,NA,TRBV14,ASSQDPTAGGNEQF
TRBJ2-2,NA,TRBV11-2,ASTKDRVNTGELF
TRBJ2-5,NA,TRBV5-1,ASSLGAETQY
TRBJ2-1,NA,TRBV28,ASSSLAGGLNEQF
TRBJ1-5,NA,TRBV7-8,ASSLLAGPQPQH
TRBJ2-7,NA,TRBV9,ASSVGGEQY
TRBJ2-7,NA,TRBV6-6,ASRPGTGSYEQY
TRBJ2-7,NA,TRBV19,ASSPRGQGIYEQY
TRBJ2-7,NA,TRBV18,ASSPPGQGAWEQY
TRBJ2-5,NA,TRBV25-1,ASRSGGETQY
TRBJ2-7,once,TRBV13,ASSPNWAASYEQY
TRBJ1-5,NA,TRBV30,AWSVRSGIVNQPQH
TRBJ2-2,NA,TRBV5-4,ASSLVSGLAGAANTGELF
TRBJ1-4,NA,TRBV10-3,AISETQGAGMTNEKLF
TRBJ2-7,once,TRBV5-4,ASSLIPPLLGDEQY
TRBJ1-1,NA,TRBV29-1,SVAWGENTEAF
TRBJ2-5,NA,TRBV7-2,ASSAPSAGGETQY
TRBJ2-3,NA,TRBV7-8,ASTVTSPSLRGPGGTQY
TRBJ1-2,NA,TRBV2,ASRRDNPGGYT
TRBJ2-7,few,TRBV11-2,ASSFTGLGEQY
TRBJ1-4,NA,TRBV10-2,ASSESSGRVNEKLF
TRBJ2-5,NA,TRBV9,ASSVSGAGETQY
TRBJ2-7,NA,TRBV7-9,ASSLRDYEQY
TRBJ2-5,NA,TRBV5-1,ASSLVEVGETQY
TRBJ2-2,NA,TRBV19,ASSIAYGRGDTGELF
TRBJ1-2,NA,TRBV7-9,ASTDSTGGGYGYT
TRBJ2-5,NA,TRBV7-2,ASSRDREQTQY
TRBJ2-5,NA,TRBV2,ASGLQVQETQY
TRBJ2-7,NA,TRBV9,ASSVGGITYEQY
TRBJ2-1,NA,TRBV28,ASSLGGAISNEQF
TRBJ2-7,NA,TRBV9,ASSGGQLSYEQY